These 11 T cell receptor beta chains were all obtained from the same sample, sequenced in a study of T cells in Graves' hyperthyroidism and ophthalmopathy (dated by TCRdb to the late 2010s). Libraries were prepared through multiplex PCR. Sequencing was carried out with an Illumina HiSeq 2000. The TCR beta CDR3 regions were amplified from RNA transcripts. The TCR CDR3 was subjected to a first round of RT-PCR using the HTBI primer set and the Qiagen OneStep RT-PCR kit. TCRdb reanalyzed the raw reads on its own, using fastp at Q25 for trimming and MiXCR for clone calling, and kept in-frame beta chains. Here each entry gathers all rows of one CDR3 protein and keeps the most common genes and DNA. The sample includes fewer than 900,000 distinct CDR3 sequences, with around 20% observed a single time. Of the sample, 16% is held by the ten largest clones. Sequenced sample: blood. The receptors come from a woman in her 50s with Graves' hyperthyroidism that later progressed to Graves' ophthalmopathy.

This clonotype has more than one count but fewer than ten. V gene TRBV24-1 combines with J gene TRBJ2-2, with D uncertain. Germline-derived CDR1 and CDR2 are KGHDR and SFDVKD. V was clipped by 4 bases and J by 6 bases, with 23 bases between them. CDR3 size: 18 residues. The CDR3 is CATSDHHGPESRPGELFF. In nucleotides, the CDR3 is TGTGCCACCAGTGACCACCACGGTCCCGAGTCCCGGCCCGGGGAGCTGTTTTTT.

This clonotype occurred many times. The chain is built from TRBV6-1 and TRBJ2-3, with D tentatively TRBD2 (6 bases). The length of the CDR3 is 19 residues. Trimming removed 5 bases from V and 6 bases from J, with 30 bases in between. The germline V gene has CDR1 MNHNS and CDR2 SASEGT. CDR3 bases: TGTGCCAGCAGTCCTCGGCTCGGCGTGGTAGCGGAGAAGACTGATACGCAGTATTTT. This codes for CASSPRLGVVAEKTDTQYF.

This clonotype was counted at least ten times. The chain is built from TRBV7-2 and TRBJ2-7; D might be TRBD2 (6 bases). Germline CDR1 is SGHTA and CDR2 is FQGNSA. This CDR3 region has 15 residues. V was shortened by 5 bases and J by 1 base, with 15 bases between the two germline ends. Here the CDR3 DNA reads TGTGCCAGCAGCCCGGGGGTGGGTGTTTCCTACGAGCAGTACTTC. Translated, it gives CASSPGVGVSYEQYF.

This clonotype has more than one count but fewer than ten. This rearrangement joins TRBV5-1 to TRBJ2-3; D is possibly TRBD1 or TRBD2 (6 bases each). Germline lookup yields CDR1 SGHRS and CDR2 YFSETQ. The CDR3 consists of 14 residues. Trimming removed 0 bases at V and 4 bases at J, with 9 bases between. In nucleotides, the CDR3 is TGCGCCAGCAGCTTGGACAGGGACTCAGATACGCAGTATTTT. This sequence encodes CASSLDRDSDTQYF.

This clonotype appeared many times. The chain carries TRBV20-1 and TRBJ2-3; TRBD2 aligns across 8 bases. The CDR3 covers 14 residues. V shed 5 bases and J 1 base; nucleotides not matched to a gene: 5. Germline V gene lookup returns CDR1 DFQATT and CDR2 SNEGSKA (reference sequence). The CDR3 DNA reads as TGCAGTGCTCCCCCGGGAGGGGGCACAGATACGCAGTATTTT. Its protein product is CSAPPGGGTDTQYF.

This clonotype was detected many times. The chain recombines TRBV11-2 with TRBJ1-2, with D perhaps matching TRBD1 (5 bases). This CDR3 is built from 13 residues. From germline, CDR1 is SGHAT and CDR2 FQNNGV. The germline V and J ends were trimmed by 8 bases and 8 bases, with 18 bases remaining between them. CDR3 nucleotide sequence: TGTGCCAGCTCACCAAGGCAGGGTGGAGGCTACACCTTC. Its translation: CASSPRQGGGYTF. Complete variable domain (other parts from reference TRBV11-2 and TRBJ1-2): EAGVAQSPRYKIIEKRQSVAFWCNPISGHATLYWYQQILGQGPKLLIQFQNNGVVDDSQLPKDRFSAERLKGVDSTLKIQPAKLEDSAVYLCASSPRQGGGYTFGSGTRLTVV.

In its sample, this clonotype was seen a few times. The genes are TRBV7-9 and TRBJ1-1; no definite D call. The CDR3 length is 13 residues. Germline lookup yields CDR1 SEHNR and CDR2 FQNEAQ (reference sequence). Trimming stripped 1 base from V and 7 bases from J, with 10 bases between. CDR3 in amino acids: CASSLEAVLEAFF. DNA of the CDR3: TGTGCCAGCAGCTTAGAGGCTGTCCTTGAAGCTTTCTTT.

This clonotype has more than one count but fewer than ten. The CDR3 DNA follows: TGTGCCAGCATCCAGGGTTTTTATCAGCCCCAGCATTTT. Amino acid sequence: CASIQGFYQPQHF. The chain carries TRBV6-1 and TRBJ1-5; tentatively, D is TRBD1 (5 bases). CDR3 size: 13 residues. V shed 7 bases and J shed 5 bases, with 12 bases lying between them. CDR1 is MNHNS and CDR2 is SASEGT in the germline V gene.

V usage is TRBV11-2 and J usage is TRBJ1-2; TRBD1 might be the D (6 bases). Trimming took off 4 bases at V and 3 bases at J, with 12 bases between the two ends. The CDR3 totals 14 residues. Germline CDR1 is SGHAT and CDR2 is FQNNGV. The CDR3 spells CASSSGGLDYGYTF. The CDR3 region has the DNA TGTGCCAGCAGCTCCGGGGGGCTGGACTATGGCTACACCTTC.

This clonotype was recorded at least ten times. The chain employs TRBV20-1 and TRBJ2-2; D might be TRBD2 (7 bases). The V and J ends lost 3 bases and 5 bases respectively, with 19 bases between them. The CDR3 loop spans 16 amino acids. Germline CDR1 DFQATT, CDR2 SNEGSKA (reference sequence). The CDR3 protein is CSASYPLGGRTGELFF. The CDR3, as DNA: TGCAGTGCTAGCTACCCCCTGGGGGGGCGGACCGGGGAGCTGTTTTTT.

The rearrangement links TRBV6-1 to TRBJ1-1; D is unclear. V was trimmed by 5 bases and J by 1 base, leaving 11 bases between them. The CDR3 spans 14 residues. In germline, CDR1 is MNHNS, CDR2 SASEGT. CDR3 loop: CASSSRTKNTEAFF. The CDR3 DNA sequence: TGTGCCAGCAGTTCCAGGACCAAGAACACTGAAGCTTTCTTT.